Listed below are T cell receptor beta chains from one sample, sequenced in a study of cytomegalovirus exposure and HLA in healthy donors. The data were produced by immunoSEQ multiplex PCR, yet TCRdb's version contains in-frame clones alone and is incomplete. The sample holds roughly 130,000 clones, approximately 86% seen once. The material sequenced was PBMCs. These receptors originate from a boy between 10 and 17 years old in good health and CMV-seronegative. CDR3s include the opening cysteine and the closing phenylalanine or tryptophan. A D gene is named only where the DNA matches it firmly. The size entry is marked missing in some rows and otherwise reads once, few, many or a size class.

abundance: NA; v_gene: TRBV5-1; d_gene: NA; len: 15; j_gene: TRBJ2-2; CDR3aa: CASRVRGKNTGELFF; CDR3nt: TGCGCCAGCAGGGTTAGAGGGAAGAACACCGGGGAGCTGTTTTTT
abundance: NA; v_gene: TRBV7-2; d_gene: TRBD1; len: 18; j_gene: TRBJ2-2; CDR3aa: CASSSKRWGQPNTGELFF; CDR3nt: TGTGCCAGCAGCTCCAAGAGGTGGGGACAGCCGAACACCGGGGAGCTGTTTTTT
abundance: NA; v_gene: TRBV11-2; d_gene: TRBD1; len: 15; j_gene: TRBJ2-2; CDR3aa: CASRWTGQNTGELFF; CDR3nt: TGTGCCAGCAGGTGGACAGGCCAGAACACCGGGGAGCTGTTTTTT
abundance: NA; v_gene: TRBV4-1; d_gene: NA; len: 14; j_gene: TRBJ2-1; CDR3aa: CASSHEPASNEQFF; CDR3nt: TGCGCCAGCAGCCACGAGCCCGCGAGCAATGAGCAGTTCTTC
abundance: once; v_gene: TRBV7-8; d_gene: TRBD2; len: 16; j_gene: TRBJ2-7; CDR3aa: CASSSWTSGDEYEQYF; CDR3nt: TGTGCCAGCAGCTCGTGGACTAGCGGGGATGAATACGAGCAGTACTTC
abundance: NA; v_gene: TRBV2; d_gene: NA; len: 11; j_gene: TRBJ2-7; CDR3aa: CASVRGLAQYF; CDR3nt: TGTGCCAGCGTCAGGGGCCTTGCGCAGTACTTC
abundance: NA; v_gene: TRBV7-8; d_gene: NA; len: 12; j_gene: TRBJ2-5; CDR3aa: CASSPRGAEQYF; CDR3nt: TGTGCCAGCAGCCCCCGGGGAGCGGAGCAGTACTTC
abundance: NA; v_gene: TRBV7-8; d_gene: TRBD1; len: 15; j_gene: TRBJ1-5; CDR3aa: CASSFQGAWNQPQHF; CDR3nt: TGTGCCAGCAGCTTCCAGGGGGCTTGGAATCAGCCCCAGCATTTT
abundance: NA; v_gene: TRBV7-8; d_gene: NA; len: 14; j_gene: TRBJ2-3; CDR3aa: CASSLGLREDTQYF; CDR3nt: TGTGCCAGCAGCTTAGGGCTCAGGGAAGATACGCAGTATTTT
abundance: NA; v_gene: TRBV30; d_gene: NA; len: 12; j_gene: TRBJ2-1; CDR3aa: CAREDGRNEQFF; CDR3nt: TGTGCCCGAGAGGACGGGAGAAATGAGCAGTTCTTC
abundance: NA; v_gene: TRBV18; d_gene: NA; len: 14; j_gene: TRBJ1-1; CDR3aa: CASSLGQGNTEAFF; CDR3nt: TGTGCCAGCTCACTAGGACAAGGAAACACTGAAGCTTTCTTT
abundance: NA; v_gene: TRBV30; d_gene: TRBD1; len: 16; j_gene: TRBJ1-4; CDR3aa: CAWSKETGALNEKLFF; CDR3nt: TGTGCCTGGAGCAAAGAGACAGGGGCTTTAAATGAAAAACTGTTTTTT
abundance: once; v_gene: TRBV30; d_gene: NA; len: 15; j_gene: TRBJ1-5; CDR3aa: CAWSPRGKANQPQHF; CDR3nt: TGTGCCTGGAGTCCGCGGGGTAAGGCTAATCAGCCCCAGCATTTT
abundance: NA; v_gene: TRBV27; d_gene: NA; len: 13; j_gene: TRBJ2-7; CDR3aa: CASSQGSSYEQYF; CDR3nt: TGTGCCAGCAGTCAAGGGAGCTCCTACGAGCAGTACTTC
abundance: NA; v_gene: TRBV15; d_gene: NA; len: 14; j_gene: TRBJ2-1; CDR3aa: CATSRGVSRDEQFF; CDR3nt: TGTGCCACCAGCAGAGGAGTTTCGAGAGATGAGCAGTTCTTC
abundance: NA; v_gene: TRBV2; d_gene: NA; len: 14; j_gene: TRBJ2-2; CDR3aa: CASSDPGAGGELFF; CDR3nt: TGTGCCAGCAGCGATCCAGGGGCTGGCGGGGAGCTGTTTTTT
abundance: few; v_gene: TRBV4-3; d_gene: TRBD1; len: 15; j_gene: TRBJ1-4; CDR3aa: CASADRRTTNEKLFF; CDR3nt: TGCGCCAGCGCGGACAGGCGCACAACTAATGAAAAACTGTTTTTT
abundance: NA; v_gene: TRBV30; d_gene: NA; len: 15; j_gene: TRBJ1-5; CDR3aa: CAWSAPDRTNQPQHF; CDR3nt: TGTGCCTGGAGTGCCCCTGACAGGACTAATCAGCCCCAGCATTTT
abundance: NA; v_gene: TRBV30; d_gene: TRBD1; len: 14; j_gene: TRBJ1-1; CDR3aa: CAWSLDRLNTEAFF; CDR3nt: TGTGCCTGGAGCCTGGACAGGTTGAACACTGAAGCTTTCTTT
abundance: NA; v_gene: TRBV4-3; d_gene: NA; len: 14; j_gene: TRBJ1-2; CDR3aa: CASSQEAGAYGYTF; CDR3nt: TGCGCCAGCAGCCAAGAGGCGGGAGCCTATGGCTACACCTTC
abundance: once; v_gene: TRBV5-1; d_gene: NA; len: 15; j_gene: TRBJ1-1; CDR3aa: CASSLAQAKGTEAFF; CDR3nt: TGCGCCAGCAGCTTGGCACAGGCAAAGGGCACTGAAGCTTTCTTT
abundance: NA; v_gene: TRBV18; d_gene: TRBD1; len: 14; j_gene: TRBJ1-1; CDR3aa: CASSHRGRVTEAFF; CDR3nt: TGTGCCAGCTCTCACAGGGGGCGCGTTACTGAAGCTTTCTTT
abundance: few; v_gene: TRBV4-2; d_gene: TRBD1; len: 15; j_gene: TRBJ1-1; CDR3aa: CASSQDQGANTEAFF; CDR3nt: TGTGCCAGCAGCCAAGATCAGGGGGCGAACACTGAAGCTTTCTTT
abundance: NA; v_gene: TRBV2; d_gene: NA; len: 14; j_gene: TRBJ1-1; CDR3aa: CASSEQKDGTEAFF; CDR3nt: TGTGCCAGCAGTGAGCAGAAAGATGGCACTGAAGCTTTCTTT
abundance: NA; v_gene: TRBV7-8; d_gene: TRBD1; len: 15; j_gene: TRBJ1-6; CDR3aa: CASSLVDRGYSPLHF; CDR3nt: TGTGCCAGCAGCTTAGTGGACAGGGGGTATTCACCCCTCCACTTT
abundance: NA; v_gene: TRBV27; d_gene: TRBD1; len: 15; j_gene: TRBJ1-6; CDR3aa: CASSFSGQGRGPLHF; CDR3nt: TGTGCCAGCAGTTTTTCAGGACAGGGGCGTGGACCCCTCCACTTT
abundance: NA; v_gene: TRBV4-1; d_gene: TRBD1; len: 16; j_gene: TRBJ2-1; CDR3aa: CASSQADRDYYNEQFF; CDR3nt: TGCGCCAGCAGCCAAGCGGACAGGGATTATTACAATGAGCAGTTCTTC
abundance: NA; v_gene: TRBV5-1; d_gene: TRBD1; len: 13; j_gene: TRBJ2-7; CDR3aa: CASRKGQGYEQYF; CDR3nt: TGCGCCAGCCGGAAGGGACAGGGGTACGAGCAGTACTTC
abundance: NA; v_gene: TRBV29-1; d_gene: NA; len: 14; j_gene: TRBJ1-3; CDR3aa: CSVRDTNSGNTIYF; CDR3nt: TGCAGCGTTAGGGACACCAACTCTGGAAACACCATATATTTT